This TCR beta chain was retrieved from a study of somatic mutations in cytotoxic T cells in rheumatoid arthritis. Notes on the study in general: Expanded CD8+ clones had unknown antigen targets.

For this clone: Its target is not known.

This CDR3 comprises 16 residues. The germline V and J ends were trimmed by 0 bases and 1 base, with 11 bases remaining between them. CDR1 is SEHNR and CDR2 is FQNEAQ in the germline V gene (reference sequence). Profiling relied on immunoSEQ multiplex PCR, and the TCRdb table lists in-frame clones only, not all of them. The sample has 15,000 to 20,000 clones; roughly 82% are singletons. The rearrangement links TRBV7-9 to TRBJ2-3, with unresolved D. The clonotype comes from an adult with rheumatoid arthritis. Source material: CD8+ T cells sorted from blood. DNA for the CDR3: TGTGCCAGCAGCTTAGCTACCCCACACGGCACAGATACGCAGTATTTT. Translation gives CASSLATPHGTDTQYF.